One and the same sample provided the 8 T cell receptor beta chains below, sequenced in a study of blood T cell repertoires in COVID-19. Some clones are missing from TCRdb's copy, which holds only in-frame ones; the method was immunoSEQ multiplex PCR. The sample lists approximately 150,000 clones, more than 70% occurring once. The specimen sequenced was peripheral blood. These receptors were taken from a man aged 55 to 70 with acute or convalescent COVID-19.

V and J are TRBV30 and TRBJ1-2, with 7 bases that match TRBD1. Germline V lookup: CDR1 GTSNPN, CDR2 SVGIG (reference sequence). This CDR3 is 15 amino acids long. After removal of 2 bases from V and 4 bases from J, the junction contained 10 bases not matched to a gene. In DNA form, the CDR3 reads TGTGCCTGGAGTCCGAATACAGGGGTATTCTATGGCTACACCTTC. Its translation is CAWSPNTGVFYGYTF.

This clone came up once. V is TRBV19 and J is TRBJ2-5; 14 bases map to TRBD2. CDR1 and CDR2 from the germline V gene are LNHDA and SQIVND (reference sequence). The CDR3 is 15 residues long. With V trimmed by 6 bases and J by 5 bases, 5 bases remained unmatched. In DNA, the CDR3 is TGTGCCAGTAGCCCCTGGACTAGCGGGAGGGAGACCCAGTACTTC. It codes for CASSPWTSGRETQYF.

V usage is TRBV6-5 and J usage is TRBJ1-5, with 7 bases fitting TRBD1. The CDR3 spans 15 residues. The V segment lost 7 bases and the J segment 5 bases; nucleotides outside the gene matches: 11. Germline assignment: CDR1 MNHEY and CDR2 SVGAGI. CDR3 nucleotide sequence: TGTGCCAGCACATATCAACAGGGGACGGATCAGCCCCAGCATTTT. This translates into CASTYQQGTDQPQHF.

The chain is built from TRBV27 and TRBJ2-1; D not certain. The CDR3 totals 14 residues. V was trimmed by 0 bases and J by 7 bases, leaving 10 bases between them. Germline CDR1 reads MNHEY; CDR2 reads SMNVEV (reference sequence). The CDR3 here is CASSLSARKNEQFF. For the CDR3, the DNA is TGTGCCAGCAGTTTATCGGCCAGGAAGAATGAGCAGTTCTTC.

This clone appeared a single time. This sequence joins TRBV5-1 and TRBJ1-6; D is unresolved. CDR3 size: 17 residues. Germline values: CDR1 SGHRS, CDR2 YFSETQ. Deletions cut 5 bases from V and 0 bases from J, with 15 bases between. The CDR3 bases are TGCGCCAGCAGGCTCGCGGCGGGCAGCTCCTATAATTCACCCCTCCACTTT. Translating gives CASRLAAGSSYNSPLHF.

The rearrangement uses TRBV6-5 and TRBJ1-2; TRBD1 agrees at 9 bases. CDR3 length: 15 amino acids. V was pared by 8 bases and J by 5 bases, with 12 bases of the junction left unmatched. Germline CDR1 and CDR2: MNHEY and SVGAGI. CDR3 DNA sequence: TGTGCCAGCTGTACGGGACAGGGATCCTCATATGGCTACACCTTC. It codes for CASCTGQGSSYGYTF.

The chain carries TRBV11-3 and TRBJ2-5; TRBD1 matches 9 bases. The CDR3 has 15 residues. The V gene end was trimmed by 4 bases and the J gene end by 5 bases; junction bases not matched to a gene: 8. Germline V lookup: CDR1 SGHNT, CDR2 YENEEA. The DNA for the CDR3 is TGTGCCAGCAGCTCCGGACAGGGGATGGGGGAGACCCAGTACTTC. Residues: CASSSGQGMGETQYF.

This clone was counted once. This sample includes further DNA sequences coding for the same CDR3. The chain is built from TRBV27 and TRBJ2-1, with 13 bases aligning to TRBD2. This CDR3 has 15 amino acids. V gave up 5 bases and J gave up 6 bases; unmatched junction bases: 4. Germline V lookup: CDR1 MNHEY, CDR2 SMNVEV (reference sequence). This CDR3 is CASSLRLAGGNEQFF. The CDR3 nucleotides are TGTGCCAGCAGTCTTCGACTAGCGGGGGGCAATGAGCAGTTCTTC.